Listed here are 3 T cell receptor beta chains from one sample, sequenced in a study of cytomegalovirus exposure and HLA in healthy donors. PCR primers comprised 60 Vbeta and 13 Jbeta primers. TCRdb keeps only in-frame clones here, not all; method: immunoSEQ multiplex PCR. The table has 150,000 to 200,000 clones, roughly 79% seen once. Material: PBMCs. The receptors come from a woman aged 30 to 39 in good health and CMV-seropositive.

J is TRBJ2-2 and V is TRBV4-3; 11 positions agree with TRBD2. CDR3 length: 16 amino acids. Germline CDR1 LGHNA, CDR2 YSLEER. With V trimmed by 0 bases and J by 6 bases, 3 bases remained unmatched. This chain's CDR3 is CASSQEGSGRAGELFF. The CDR3 bases are TGCGCCAGCAGCCAAGAGGGTAGCGGGAGGGCCGGGGAGCTGTTTTTT.

The chain has TRBV18 and TRBJ1-2, with 8 bases identical to TRBD1. After removal of 3 bases from V and 8 bases from J, the junction contained 8 bases not matched to a gene. This CDR3 region has 14 residues. Germline V gives CDR1 KGHSH, CDR2 LQKENI. The chain's CDR3 is CASSPNQGAKGYTF. As DNA, the CDR3 is TGTGCCAGCTCACCCAACCAGGGGGCGAAAGGCTACACCTTC.

There are a few counts of this clone. The rearrangement links TRBV30 to TRBJ2-1, with TRBD2 matching over 7 bases. This CDR3 has 15 residues. Looked up from germline, CDR1 is GTSNPN and CDR2 is SVGIG (reference sequence). V lost 7 bases, J lost 3 bases, and 12 bases stayed unmatched. CDR3 amino acids: CAFTPGGSYYNEQFF. The CDR3 DNA sequence: TGTGCCTTCACCCCAGGCGGGAGTTACTACAATGAGCAGTTCTTC.